This T cell receptor beta chain originates from a study of Ad26.COV2.S vaccination and SARS-CoV-2 variants. Study conclusions and caveats: Ad26.COV2.S recipients had broader spike-specific TCRs (P = 0.0014). Placebo and vaccine recipients had non-spike TCR breadth that was similar. Once vaccination had occurred, spike-specific CD8+ and CD4+ T cell responses reportedly showed substantial breadth. An underestimation of total T cell responses may have resulted from the TCR breadth and depth analyses.

A note on this clone: Its antigen is as yet unknown.

TCRdb keeps only in-frame clones here, not all; method: immunoSEQ multiplex PCR. The sample has around 94,000 clones; roughly 80% are singletons. Trimming took off 3 bases at V and 6 bases at J, with 15 bases between the two ends. The CDR3 consists of 15 residues. Germline CDR1 is SGHRS and CDR2 is YFSETQ. This sequence joins TRBV5-1 and TRBJ2-2; the D gene could be TRBD1 or TRBD2 (5 bases each). The sample here was peripheral blood, taken after recovery from COVID-19. This clonotype originated in a human donor who had recovered from COVID-19. CDR3 residues: CASSWGRQGAGELFF. The CDR3 coding sequence is TGCGCCAGCAGCTGGGGCCGCCAGGGAGCCGGGGAGCTGTTTTTT.